One sample yielded the 22 T cell receptor beta chains listed below, sequenced in a study of blood T cell repertoires in COVID-19. Sequencing was performed with immunoSEQ multiplex PCR; in TCRdb, only in-frame clones are kept and a portion is missing. The sample gives tens of thousands of clones, about four fifths of which show up once; around 27% is in the top ten. Sample: peripheral blood. The receptors here all came from a human donor in a cohort sampled during active COVID-19.

The chain carries TRBV7-3 and TRBJ2-2, with D perhaps TRBD2 (5 bases). This CDR3 has 15 residues. Germline loops: CDR1 SGHTA, CDR2 FQGTGA. Trimming left V 3 bases short and J 0 bases short, with 8 bases between. The CDR3 protein is CASSFELANTGELFF. The CDR3, as DNA: TGTGCCAGCAGCTTCGAACTAGCGAACACCGGGGAGCTGTTTTTT.

This chain joins TRBV4-1 and TRBJ2-7; D possibly corresponds to TRBD2 (6 bases). V was shortened by 2 bases and J by 2 bases, with 13 bases between the two germline ends. The CDR3 contains 15 residues. Germline CDR1 is MGHRA and CDR2 is YSYEKL. The CDR3 DNA sequence: TGCGCCAGCAGCCAACCGGACGGGAGCGCCTACGAGCAGTACTTC. This translates into CASSQPDGSAYEQYF.

This rearrangement joins TRBV4-2 to TRBJ1-4, with D possibly being TRBD1 (5 bases). This CDR3 has 18 residues. The germline gives CDR1 LGHNA, CDR2 YNFKEQ. The V gene lost 0 bases and the J gene lost 5 bases, with 19 bases spanning the gap. The CDR3 sequence is CASSQDNVRASANEKLFF. The CDR3 coding sequence is TGTGCCAGCAGCCAAGATAATGTCAGGGCCTCCGCCAATGAAAAACTGTTTTTT.

V usage is TRBV30 and J usage is TRBJ2-3; D possibly corresponds to TRBD2 (5 bases). Germline assignment: CDR1 GTSNPN and CDR2 SVGIG (reference sequence). V was pared by 4 bases and J by 9 bases, with 14 bases between. This CDR3 comprises 12 residues. CDR3 DNA sequence: TGTGCCTGGATGAAGGACTGCTCCACGCAGTATTTT. It codes for CAWMKDCSTQYF.

V is TRBV5-5 and J is TRBJ2-1, with a weak D call TRBD2 (7 bases). The CDR3 consists of 15 residues. Germline assignment: CDR1 SGHKS and CDR2 YYEKEE (reference sequence). Trimming removed 1 base at V and 12 bases at J, with 20 bases between. CDR3: CASSLLRGADPLQFF. The CDR3 nucleotides read TGTGCCAGCAGCTTGCTTCGGGGGGCCGACCCCCTGCAGTTCTTC.

The J gene is TRBJ2-7, the V gene TRBV5-8; 7 nucleotides agree with TRBD1. Losses at the gene ends were 5 bases for V and 0 bases for J; bases not matched to a gene: 8. From germline, CDR1 is SGHTS and CDR2 YDEGEE. The CDR3 has 15 amino acids. In DNA form, the CDR3 reads TGTGCCAGCAGACCATCCAGACAGGGCTCCTACGAGCAGTACTTC. It is translated as CASRPSRQGSYEQYF.

This chain connects TRBV5-1 to TRBJ1-1; 8 nucleotides align to TRBD1. Losses at the gene ends were 6 bases for V and 0 bases for J; bases not matched to a gene: 10. The CDR3 contains 16 residues. Germline V gene sequence: CDR1 SGHRS, CDR2 YFSETQ. The CDR3 nucleotides are TGCGCCAGCAACGTTGACAGGGGTTACATGAACACTGAAGCTTTCTTT. Its translation: CASNVDRGYMNTEAFF.

The CDR3 here is CATSPGGSGQGLTNEKLFF. The CDR3 DNA sequence: TGTGCCACCAGCCCCGGAGGATCTGGACAGGGGTTAACTAATGAAAAACTGTTTTTT. The genes are TRBV24-1 and TRBJ1-4; 9 bases are shared with TRBD1. CDR1 and CDR2 (germline): KGHDR, SFDVKD. CDR3 length: 19 residues. V shed 7 bases, J shed 1 base, and the junction held 15 bases outside the gene matches.

The genes are TRBV28 and TRBJ1-2, with 8 positions matching TRBD1. After removal of 0 bases from V and 7 bases from J, the junction contained 4 bases not matched to a gene. This CDR3 is built from 14 residues. Germline CDR1 MDHEN, CDR2 SYDVKM. CDR3 sequence (DNA): TGTGCCAGCAGTTTATGGGACAGGGTGTTTGGCTACACCTTC. It codes for CASSLWDRVFGYTF.

The rearrangement links TRBV10-3 to TRBJ1-1; 11 nucleotides line up with TRBD1. CDR3 length: 18 residues. The J segment lost 4 bases and the V segment lost 6 bases, leaving 16 bases of the junction unmatched. Germline loops: CDR1 ENHRY, CDR2 SYGVKD. This CDR3 is CAISAGLGQGDEGTEAFF. The CDR3, as DNA: TGTGCCATCAGCGCGGGGCTGGGACAGGGGGACGAGGGCACTGAAGCTTTCTTT.

The chain couples TRBV28 to TRBJ1-5; 10 bases map to TRBD1. The CDR3 sequence is 18 residues long. Germline values: CDR1 MDHEN, CDR2 SYDVKM. The junction had 10 bases not matched to a gene; V was cut back by 5 bases and J by 0 bases. The CDR3 nucleotides are TGTGCCAGCAGTACCGCCGGGACAGGGGTATATAGCAATCAGCCCCAGCATTTT. Protein sequence: CASSTAGTGVYSNQPQHF. Complete variable domain (other parts from reference TRBV28 and TRBJ1-5): DVKVTQSSRYLVKRTGEKVFLECVQDMDHENMFWYRQDPGLGLRLIYFSYDVKMKEKGDIPEGYSVSREKKERFSLILESASTNQTSMYLCASSTAGTGVYSNQPQHFGDGTRLSIL.

V and J are TRBV6-5 and TRBJ1-5; D remains ambiguous. Germline V CDR1 and CDR2: MNHEY, SVGAGI. With 5 bases removed from V and 0 bases from J, the gap between germline ends came to 8 bases. The CDR3 sequence is 14 residues long. CDR3 residues: CASSLSYSNQPQHF. In DNA form, the CDR3 reads TGTGCCAGCAGTCTTTCCTATAGCAATCAGCCCCAGCATTTT.

Regarding this clone: Within the sample, other DNA sequences also encode this same CDR3. The chain uses TRBV11-2 and TRBJ2-7, with D possibly matching TRBD1 (6 bases). Trimming took 1 base from V and 5 from J, leaving 12 bases between them. This CDR3 region has 14 residues. Germline V lookup: CDR1 SGHAT, CDR2 FQNNGV. The CDR3 bases are TGTGCCAGCAGCTTAGCACAGGGTGCCCACGAGCAGTACTTC. Protein: CASSLAQGAHEQYF.

The chain uses TRBV15 and TRBJ2-1; possible D gene TRBD2, 7 bases. The CDR3 totals 14 residues. The V gene's germline CDR1 is LNHNV and CDR2 YYDKDF (reference sequence). V dropped 5 bases and J dropped 6 bases, with 14 bases sitting between them. The CDR3 nucleotides are TGTGCCACCAGCCTCGGGGGGCCCCTCAATGAGCAGTTCTTC. Amino acid sequence: CATSLGGPLNEQFF.

This chain joins TRBV6-5 and TRBJ1-2; TRBD1 matches at 10 bases. Germline V lookup: CDR1 MNHEY, CDR2 SVGAGI. V lost 4 bases and J lost 7; bases outside the gene matches: 9. This CDR3 has 15 amino acids. The CDR3 region is CASSSRDRGRSGYTF. CDR3 nucleotides: TGTGCCAGCAGTTCTCGGGACAGGGGAAGATCTGGCTACACCTTC.

V is TRBV9 and J is TRBJ1-2; D call uncertain. The CDR3 consists of 14 residues. V was shortened by 0 bases and J by 4 bases, with 10 bases between the two germline ends. Germline assignment: CDR1 SGDLS and CDR2 YYNGEE. The CDR3 loop is CASSVDGNRYGYTF. CDR3 nucleotide sequence: TGTGCCAGCAGCGTAGACGGGAATCGCTATGGCTACACCTTC.

This rearrangement joins TRBV29-1 to TRBJ1-1; 8 bases are shared with TRBD1. This CDR3 is built from 14 residues. Trimming took 4 bases from V and 4 from J; bases not matched to a gene: 8. Germline V gene sequence: CDR1 SQVTM, CDR2 ANQGSEA. Here the CDR3 DNA reads TGCAGCGTTGCAAGACAGGGGCCCAGCACTGAAGCTTTCTTT. Translation gives CSVARQGPSTEAFF.

The V gene is TRBV28, the J gene TRBJ1-4; TRBD1 matches 12 bases. The CDR3 has 17 amino acids. V lost 6 bases to trimming and J lost 4 bases; unmatched junction nucleotides: 9. Germline loops: CDR1 MDHEN, CDR2 SYDVKM. The CDR3 here is CASRDWDRGPFNEKLFF. Written as DNA, the CDR3 is TGTGCCAGCAGGGACTGGGACAGGGGGCCCTTTAATGAAAAACTGTTTTTT.

This clone was observed once. The chain links TRBV7-2 to TRBJ2-1; TRBD2 matches 10 bases. V shed 5 bases and J 5 bases; nucleotides not matched to a gene: 12. CDR1 and CDR2 (germline): SGHTA, FQGNSA. CDR3 length: 17 residues. CDR3 coding DNA: TGTGCCAGCAGCCCAACTAGCGGGACTTACACAAACAATGAGCAGTTCTTC. Translation: CASSPTSGTYTNNEQFF.

This clone has just one count. The CDR3 reads CASSPRSGERSYEQYF. The DNA for the CDR3 is TGTGCCAGCTCACCTCGGTCGGGTGAGAGGTCCTACGAGCAGTACTTC. This chain joins TRBV18 and TRBJ2-7, with D unclear. Trimming left V 3 bases short and J 1 base short, with 16 bases between. There are 16 residues in the CDR3. Per germline, CDR1 KGHSH and CDR2 LQKENI. Together with reference TRBV18 and TRBJ2-7, the CDR3 gives the full variable domain: NAGVMQNPRHLVRRRGQEARLRCSPMKGHSHVYWYRQLPEEGLKFMVYLQKENIIDESGMPKERFSAEFPKEGPSILRIQQVVRGDSAAYFCASSPRSGERSYEQYFGPGTRLTVT.

The rearrangement links TRBV5-1 to TRBJ1-2, with D possibly TRBD1 on 5 matching bases. Germline V lookup: CDR1 SGHRS, CDR2 YFSETQ. Trimming pared 4 bases from V and 8 bases from J, leaving 18 bases between. This CDR3 has 14 amino acids. CDR3 loop: CASSVDRTQGGYTF. The CDR3, as DNA: TGCGCCAGCAGCGTAGACCGTACCCAGGGCGGCTACACCTTC. The full variable domain, with the rest looked up from reference TRBV5-1 and TRBJ1-2, is KAGVTQTPRYLIKTRGQQVTLSCSPISGHRSVSWYQQTPGQGLQFLFEYFSETQRNKGNFPGRFSGRQFSNSRSEMNVSTLELGDSALYLCASSVDRTQGGYTFGSGTRLTVV.

The rearrangement uses TRBV5-1 and TRBJ1-2, with D perhaps matching TRBD1 (5 bases). V lost 5 bases, J lost 4 bases, and 18 bases lay in between. Germline-derived CDR1 and CDR2 are SGHRS and YFSETQ. This CDR3 is 15 amino acids long. For the CDR3, the DNA is TGCGCCAGCAGTCTCGGGGGTTCCCGGGCCTATGGCTACACCTTC. Its translation: CASSLGGSRAYGYTF.